The sequence of this TCR beta chain was determined in a study of Ad26.COV2.S vaccination and SARS-CoV-2 variants. Overall study: Enrolled in COV1001, the donor was in the Ad26.COV2.S trial arm, which received the vaccine.

Clones were read by immunoSEQ multiplex PCR, and TCRdb kept only the in-frame ones, dropping some. The table lists 380,000 or so clones, about 80% of them singletons. The germline V gene has CDR1 MDHEN and CDR2 SYDVKM. The length of the CDR3 is 13 residues. With 5 bases removed from V and 2 bases from J, the gap between germline ends came to 10 bases. As concerns this clone: Its specificity is unknown.

Study-wide points: Breadth measured for non-spike TCRs was similar across vaccine and placebo recipients.

Treatment described: roughly 18 received Ad26.COV2.S at low or high dose, single or two shots; roughly 5 received placebo; per-sample allocation not given. Sampling happened 63 days after the first vaccine or placebo injection. This clonotype originated in a person aged 18-60 years who received the Ad26.COV2.S COVID-19 vaccine or a placebo. This sequence joins TRBV28 and TRBJ2-7; D is ambiguous. The specimen was peripheral blood, collected in a trial of Ad26.COV2.S vaccine versus placebo. DNA of the CDR3: TGTGCCAGCAGTCCTTGGACCCCCTACGAGCAGTACTTC. Protein product: CASSPWTPYEQYF.